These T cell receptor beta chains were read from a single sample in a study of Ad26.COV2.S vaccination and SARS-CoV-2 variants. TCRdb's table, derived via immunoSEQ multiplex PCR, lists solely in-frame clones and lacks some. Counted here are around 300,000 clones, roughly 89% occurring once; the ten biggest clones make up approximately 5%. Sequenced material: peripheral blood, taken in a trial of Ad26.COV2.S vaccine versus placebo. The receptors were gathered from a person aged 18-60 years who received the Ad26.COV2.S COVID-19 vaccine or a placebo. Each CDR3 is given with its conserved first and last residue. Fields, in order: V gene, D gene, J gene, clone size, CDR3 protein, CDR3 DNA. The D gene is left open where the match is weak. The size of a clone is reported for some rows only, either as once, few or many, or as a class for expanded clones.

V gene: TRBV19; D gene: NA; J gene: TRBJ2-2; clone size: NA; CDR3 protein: CASSIGAGTGELFF; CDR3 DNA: TGTGCCAGTAGTATAGGGGCCGGCACCGGGGAGCTGTTTTTT
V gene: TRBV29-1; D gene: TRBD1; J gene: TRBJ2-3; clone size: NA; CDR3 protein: CSVERDRMLGGTQYF; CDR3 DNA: TGCAGCGTTGAGCGGGACAGGATGTTGGGCGGTACGCAGTATTTT
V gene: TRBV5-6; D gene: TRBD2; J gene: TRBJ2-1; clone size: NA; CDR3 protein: CASSLTGLAGVYNEQFF; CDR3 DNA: TGTGCCAGCAGCTTGACCGGACTAGCGGGAGTCTACAATGAGCAGTTCTTC
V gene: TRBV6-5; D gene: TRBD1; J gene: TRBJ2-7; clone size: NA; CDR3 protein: CASSLDRAYEQYF; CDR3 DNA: TGTGCCAGCAGCCTGGACAGGGCCTACGAGCAGTACTTC
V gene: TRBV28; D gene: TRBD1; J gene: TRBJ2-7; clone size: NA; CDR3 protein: CASTPTGTGDRNEQYF; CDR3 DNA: TGTGCCAGCACTCCCACCGGGACAGGGGATAGGAACGAGCAGTACTTC
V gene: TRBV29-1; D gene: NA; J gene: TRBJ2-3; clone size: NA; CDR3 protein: CSVQSSGQTDFTDTQYF; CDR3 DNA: TGCAGCGTTCAATCTTCGGGACAAACCGATTTCACAGATACGCAGTATTTT
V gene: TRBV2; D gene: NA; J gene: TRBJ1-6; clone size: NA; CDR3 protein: CASIPWGKNSPLHF; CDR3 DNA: TGTGCCAGCATCCCCTGGGGGAAGAATTCACCCCTCCACTTT
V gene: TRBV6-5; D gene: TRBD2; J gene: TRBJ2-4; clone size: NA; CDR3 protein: CASKTGGDQRNIQYF; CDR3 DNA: TGTGCCAGCAAGACGGGGGGGGACCAGAGGAACATTCAGTACTTC
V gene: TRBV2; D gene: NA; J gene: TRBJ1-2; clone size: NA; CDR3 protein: CASSDSGMPYNYGYTF; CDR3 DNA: TGTGCCAGCAGTGATTCTGGGATGCCATACAACTATGGCTACACCTTC
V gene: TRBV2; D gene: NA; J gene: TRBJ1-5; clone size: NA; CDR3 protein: CASSRENNQPQHF; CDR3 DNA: TGTGCCAGCAGTCGGGAAAACAATCAGCCCCAGCATTTT
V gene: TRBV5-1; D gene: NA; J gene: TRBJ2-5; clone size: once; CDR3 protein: CASSPDSQETQYF; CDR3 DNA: TGCGCCAGCAGCCCGGACAGCCAAGAGACCCAGTACTTC
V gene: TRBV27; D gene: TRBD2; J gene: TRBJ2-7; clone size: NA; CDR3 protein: CASSKKPGLAGPYEQYF; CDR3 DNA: TGTGCCAGCAGCAAGAAACCGGGACTAGCGGGACCCTACGAGCAGTACTTC
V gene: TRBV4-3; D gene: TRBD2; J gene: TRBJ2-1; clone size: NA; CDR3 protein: CASSQEGGGGNEQFF; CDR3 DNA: TGCGCCAGCAGCCAAGAGGGCGGGGGAGGAAATGAGCAGTTCTTC
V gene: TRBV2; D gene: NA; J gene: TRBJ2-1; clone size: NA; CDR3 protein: CASSTGFHNEQFF; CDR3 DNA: TGTGCCAGCAGTACAGGGTTCCACAATGAGCAGTTCTTC
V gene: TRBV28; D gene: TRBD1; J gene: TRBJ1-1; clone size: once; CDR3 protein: CASSSYRGSAFF; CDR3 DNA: TGTGCCAGCAGTTCGTACAGGGGTAGCGCTTTCTTT
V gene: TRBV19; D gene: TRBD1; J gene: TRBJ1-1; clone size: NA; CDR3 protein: CASNDRGTEAFF; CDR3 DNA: TGTGCCAGCAACGACAGGGGGACTGAAGCTTTCTTT
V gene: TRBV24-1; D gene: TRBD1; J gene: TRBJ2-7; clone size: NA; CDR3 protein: CATSDLGGDRVPYEQYF; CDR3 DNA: TGTGCCACCAGTGATTTGGGGGGGGACAGGGTGCCCTACGAGCAGTACTTC
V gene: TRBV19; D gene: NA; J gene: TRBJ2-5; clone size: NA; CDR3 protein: CASSILAGEETQYF; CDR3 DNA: TGTGCCAGTAGTATATTGGCAGGGGAAGAGACCCAGTACTTC
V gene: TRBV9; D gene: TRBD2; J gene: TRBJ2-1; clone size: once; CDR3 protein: CASSVGVAGLNEQFF; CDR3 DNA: TGTGCCAGCAGCGTTGGAGTAGCGGGCCTCAATGAGCAGTTCTTC
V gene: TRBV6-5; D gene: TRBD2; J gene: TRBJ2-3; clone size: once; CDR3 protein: CASSPQAGVGTQYF; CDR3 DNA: TGTGCCAGCAGTCCACAAGCGGGAGTGGGTACGCAGTATTTT
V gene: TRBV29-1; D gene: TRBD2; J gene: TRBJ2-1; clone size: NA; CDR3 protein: CSVDVVAGGFRQFF; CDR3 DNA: TGCAGCGTTGACGTAGTAGCGGGGGGGTTCAGGCAGTTCTTC
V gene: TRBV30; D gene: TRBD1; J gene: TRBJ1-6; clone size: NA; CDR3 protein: CAWSAGQSNSPLHF; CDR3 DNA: TGTGCCTGGAGTGCGGGACAGAGTAATTCACCCCTCCACTTT
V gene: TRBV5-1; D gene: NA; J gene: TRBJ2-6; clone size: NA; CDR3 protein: CASSLGDSGANVLTF; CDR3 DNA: TGCGCCAGCAGCTTGGGGGATTCTGGGGCCAACGTCCTGACTTTC
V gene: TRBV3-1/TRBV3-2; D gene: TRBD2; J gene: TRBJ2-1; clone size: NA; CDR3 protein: CASSQKGLAGAGYSYNEQFF; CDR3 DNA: TGTGCCAGCAGCCAAAAGGGACTAGCGGGAGCGGGATATTCCTACAATGAGCAGTTCTTC
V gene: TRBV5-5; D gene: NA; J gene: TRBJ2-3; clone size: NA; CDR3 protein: CASSLSTDTQYF; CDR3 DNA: TGTGCCAGCAGCTTGTCGACAGATACGCAGTATTTT
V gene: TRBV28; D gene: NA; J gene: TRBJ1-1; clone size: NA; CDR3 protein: CASMGPNTEAFF; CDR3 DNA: TGTGCCAGCATGGGACCGAACACTGAAGCTTTCTTT
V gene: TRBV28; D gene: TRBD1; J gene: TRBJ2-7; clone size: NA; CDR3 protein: CASSVPGTGDEQYF; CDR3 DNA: TGTGCCAGCAGTGTTCCCGGGACAGGGGACGAGCAGTACTTC
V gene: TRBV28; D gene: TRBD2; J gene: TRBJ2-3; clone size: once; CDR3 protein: CASGPGLAGGTDTQYF; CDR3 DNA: TGTGCCAGCGGGCCGGGACTAGCGGGGGGGACAGATACGCAGTATTTT
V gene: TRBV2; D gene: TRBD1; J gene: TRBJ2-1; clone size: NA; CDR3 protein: CASSRDRGFHEQFF; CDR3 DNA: TGTGCCAGCTCCCGGGACAGGGGTTTCCATGAGCAGTTCTTC
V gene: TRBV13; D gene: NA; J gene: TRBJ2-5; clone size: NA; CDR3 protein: CASSIRQTGYQETQYF; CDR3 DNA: TGTGCCAGCAGCATACGACAAACAGGGTACCAAGAGACCCAGTACTTC
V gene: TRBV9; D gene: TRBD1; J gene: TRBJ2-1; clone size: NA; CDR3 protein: CASSVGTGLYNEQFF; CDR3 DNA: TGTGCCAGCAGCGTCGGGACAGGGTTGTACAATGAGCAGTTCTTC
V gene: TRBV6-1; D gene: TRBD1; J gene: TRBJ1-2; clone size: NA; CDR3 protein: CASSAPTGTGTYGYTF; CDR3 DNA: TGTGCCAGCAGTGCCCCAACCGGGACAGGGACCTATGGCTACACCTTC
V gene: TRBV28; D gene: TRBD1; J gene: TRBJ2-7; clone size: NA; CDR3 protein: CASSPQTGTGGYEQYF; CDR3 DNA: TGTGCCAGCAGTCCGCAAACCGGGACAGGGGGGTACGAGCAGTACTTC
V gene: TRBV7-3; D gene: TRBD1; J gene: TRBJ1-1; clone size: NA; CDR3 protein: CASRGQGAAPGNTEAFF; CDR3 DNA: TGTGCCAGCAGGGGACAGGGGGCGGCCCCCGGGAACACTGAAGCTTTCTTT
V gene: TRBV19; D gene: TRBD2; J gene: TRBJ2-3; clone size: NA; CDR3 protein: CASGTSGTLTDTQYF; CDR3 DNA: TGTGCCTCCGGGACTAGCGGGACCCTCACAGATACGCAGTATTTT
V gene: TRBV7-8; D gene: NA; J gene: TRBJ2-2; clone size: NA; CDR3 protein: CASSLYQGPNTGELFF; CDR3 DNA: TGTGCCAGCAGCTTGTATCAGGGACCGAACACCGGGGAGCTGTTTTTT
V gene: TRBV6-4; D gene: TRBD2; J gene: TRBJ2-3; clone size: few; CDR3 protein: CASSGGGLTDTQYF; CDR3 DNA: TGTGCCAGCAGTGGCGGGGGGCTCACAGATACGCAGTATTTT
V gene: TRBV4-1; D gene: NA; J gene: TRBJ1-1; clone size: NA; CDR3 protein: CASSLSPVAGGPNTEAFF; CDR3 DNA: TGCGCCAGCAGCCTCTCACCCGTTGCGGGGGGGCCTAACACTGAAGCTTTCTTT
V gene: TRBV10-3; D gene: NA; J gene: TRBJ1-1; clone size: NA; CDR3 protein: CAISESVGRGTEAFF; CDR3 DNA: TGTGCCATCAGTGAGTCGGTGGGGCGAGGTACTGAAGCTTTCTTT
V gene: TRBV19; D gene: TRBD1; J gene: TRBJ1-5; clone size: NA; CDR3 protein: CASSAWTGAFNQPQHF; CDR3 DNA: TGTGCCAGTAGTGCCTGGACAGGGGCGTTCAATCAGCCCCAGCATTTT